The following is a T cell receptor delta chain sequence with its context. Antigen unknown. Sequences come from RNA converted to cDNA by reverse transcription. CDR3 amplicons came from multiplex PCR with pooled V-gene forward and constant-region reverse primers. TCRdb re-called the multiplex PCR reads with CATT. This sample has 70,000 to 90,000 delta-chain clones, with approximately 34% found just once. This entry comes from a study of Vδ1+ human thymocytes. Study results and caveats: Thymic delta-chain repertoires held around 20% Vdelta2 sequences and few Vdelta3, despite high sort purity. Thymic TRG and TRD repertoires appeared highly polyclonal.

CDR1 is TSWWSYY, CDR2 QGS, per germline. The length of the CDR3 is 17 residues. V was pared by 1 base and J by 3 bases, with 11 bases of the junction left unmatched. The sorted cells were CD3+ Vdelta1+ Vdelta2- thymocytes from alphabeta-depleted thymus. The sample taken for sequencing was Vdelta1+ gamma-delta thymocytes from the thymus. Specified subset: FACS-sorted CD3+ TCRalphabeta- TCRVdelta1+ TCRVdelta2- thymocytes. The rearrangement uses TRDV1 and TRDJ1; 7 bases align to TRDD2. This receptor was taken from a boy in the first two years of life who had congenital heart surgery. CDR3 residues: CALGEQTSFLCPDKLIF. The CDR3, as DNA: TGTGCTCTTGGGGAACAAACCTCCTTCCTCTGCCCCGATAAACTCATCTTT.